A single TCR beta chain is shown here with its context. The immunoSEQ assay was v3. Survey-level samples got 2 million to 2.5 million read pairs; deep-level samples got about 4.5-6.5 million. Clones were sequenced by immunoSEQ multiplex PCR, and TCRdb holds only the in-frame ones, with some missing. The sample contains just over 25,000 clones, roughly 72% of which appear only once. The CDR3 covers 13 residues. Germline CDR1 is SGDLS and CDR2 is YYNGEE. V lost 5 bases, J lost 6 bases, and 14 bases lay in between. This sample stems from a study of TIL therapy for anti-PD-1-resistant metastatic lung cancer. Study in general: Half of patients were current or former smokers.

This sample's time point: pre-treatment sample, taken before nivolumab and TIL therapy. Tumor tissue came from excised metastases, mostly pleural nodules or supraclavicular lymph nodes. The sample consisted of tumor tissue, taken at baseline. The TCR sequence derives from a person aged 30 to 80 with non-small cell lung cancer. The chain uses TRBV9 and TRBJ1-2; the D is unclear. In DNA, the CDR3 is TGTGCCAGCAGTCATAGGGATGGGGATGGCTACACCTTC. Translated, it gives CASSHRDGDGYTF.